The TCR beta chain described here comes from a study of T cells in Graves' hyperthyroidism and ophthalmopathy (dated by TCRdb to the late 2010s). Regarding the complete study: Peripheral blood samples were taken at the time of initial diagnosis, prior to any treatment. The paper reports TCR Vbeta CDR3 sequencing of about 140 peripheral blood samples: some 41 ophthalmopathy, around 80 hyperthyroidism and around 17 progressor patients. For training and testing, the approximately 92 patients in the discovery cohort were randomly divided in a 7:3 ratio. To identify distinguishing TCR V-J signatures, a discovery cohort of 95 to 100 patients was used, comprising under 45 with Graves' ophthalmopathy and approximately 57 with stable Graves' hyperthyroidism. Prospective prediction of ophthalmopathy was tested in an independent validation cohort consisting of under 20 hyperthyroidism patients and 15 to 17 patients who later progressed to ophthalmopathy. In addition, the study compared T-cell repertoires in thyroid tissue and in blood from roughly 6 Graves' hyperthyroidism patients. After blood sampling, hyperthyroidism patients were treated with methimazole at a starting dose of 30 mg daily, and ophthalmopathy patients were treated with high-dose intravenous methylprednisolone.

Amplification of TCR beta CDR3 regions was carried out from RNA transcripts. The first round of RT-PCR for the TCR CDR3 was performed with the HTBI primer set and the Qiagen OneStep RT-PCR kit. Libraries were constructed in a second round of multiplex PCR, after which size selection and purification were performed. Sequencing of the libraries was done on an Illumina HiSeq2000 using paired-end 100 bp reads. Turning to the authors' computational methods: SOAPnuke was used to process the raw data, removing reads that contained adapters or uncalled bases, had a mean Phred below 15, or lacked an exact match to the constant primer or identifier. High-quality paired reads were merged with COPE v1.2.5, and unique nucleotide sequences were defined as clonotypes. MiTCR v1.1 was used to align clonotypes to the IMGT TRBV, TRBD and TRBJ reference segments. The analysis was restricted to V-J combinations with a frequency above 0.0001, which together covered just over 99% of the repertoires. The TCS score was defined as the ratio of F50 (clonal expansion) to E x V (chaos), calculated using BLOSUM62-based TCRdist between CDR3 peptides within each V-J. Welch's t-statistics and random forest reduced 450 to 600 V-J features to roughly 13, which were used in a naive Bayes classifier (R e1071). The public reads were quality trimmed at Q25 with fastp and then assembled into clones with MiXCR by TCRdb, keeping productive beta chains. Here each entry gathers all rows of one CDR3 protein and keeps the most common genes and DNA. TCRdb's processing, not the authors' own work, is the source of the V and J calls. This sample lists over 550,000 distinct CDR3 sequences; over 15% were detected once. The biggest ten clones account for approximately 20% of the sample.

This clonotype has just a few counts. Its antigen specificity is not known. The record has no base qualities; no much larger clone is one base away. The paper's findings and limits, for the study overall: No statistical method was used to set the sample size in advance, and investigators knew the group allocation. Most expanded thyroid clonotypes (frequency above 0.001) were also found in blood, which suggests that blood repertoires may mirror thyroid immune responses. In validation, the model predicted progression to ophthalmopathy with approximately 71% sensitivity and over 72% specificity, a median of approximately 6.7 months before onset. A 13 V-J signature model separated ophthalmopathy from stable hyperthyroidism, with approximately 86% sensitivity and roughly 81% specificity in cross-validation and 80%/75% in testing.

Stable Graves' hyperthyroidism was defined as the absence of progression to ophthalmopathy over 18 months of follow-up. Hyperthyroidism patients were newly diagnosed, with disease duration under 2 months, and aged 18 to 65 years. Any patient with an uncontrolled infection, another autoimmune disease, pregnancy or lactation was excluded. Diagnoses relied on clinical symptoms, serum thyroxine and TRAb, thyroid ultrasound and orbital computed tomography. PBMCs were separated from roughly 10 ml of fresh peripheral blood using Ficoll-Paque density gradient centrifugation. Trizol reagent was used to extract total RNA, and RNA quality was then checked on an Agilent 2100 Bioanalyzer. V is cut by 0 bases and J by 10 bases, and the space between the germline ends is 5 bases. Taken from the germline V gene, the CDR1 and CDR2 loops are SGHRS and YFSETQ. Inclusive of the bounding cysteine and phenylalanine, the CDR3 is 11 residues long. Solely the CDR3 DNA is kept, with 33 bases framed from the first base.

This receptor was taken from a young woman with Graves' hyperthyroidism. The sequence joins TRBV5-1 to TRBJ2-1; the D gene cannot be named for sure. Sequencing used blood. In nucleotide form, the sequence is TGCGCCAGCAGCTTGGACCAGGAGCAGTTCTTC. Translated, it reads CASSLDQEQFF.